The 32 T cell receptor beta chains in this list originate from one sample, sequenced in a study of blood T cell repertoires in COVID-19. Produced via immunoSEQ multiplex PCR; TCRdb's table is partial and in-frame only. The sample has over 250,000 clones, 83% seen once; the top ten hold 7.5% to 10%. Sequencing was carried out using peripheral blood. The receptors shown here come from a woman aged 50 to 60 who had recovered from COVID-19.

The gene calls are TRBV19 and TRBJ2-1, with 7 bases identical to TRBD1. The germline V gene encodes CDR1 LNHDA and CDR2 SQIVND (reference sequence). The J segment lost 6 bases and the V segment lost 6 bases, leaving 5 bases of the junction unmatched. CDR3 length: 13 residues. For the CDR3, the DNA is TGTGCCAGTAGAGGGGGCTACGTCAATGAGCAGTTCTTC. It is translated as CASRGGYVNEQFF.

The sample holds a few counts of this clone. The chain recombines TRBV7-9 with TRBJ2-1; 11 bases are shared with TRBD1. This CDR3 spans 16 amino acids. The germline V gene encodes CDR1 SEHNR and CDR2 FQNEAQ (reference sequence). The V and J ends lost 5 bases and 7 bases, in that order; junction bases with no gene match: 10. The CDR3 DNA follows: TGTGCCAGCAGCCCGGGGACAGGGGGTTGGGAGAATGAGCAGTTCTTC. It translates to CASSPGTGGWENEQFF.

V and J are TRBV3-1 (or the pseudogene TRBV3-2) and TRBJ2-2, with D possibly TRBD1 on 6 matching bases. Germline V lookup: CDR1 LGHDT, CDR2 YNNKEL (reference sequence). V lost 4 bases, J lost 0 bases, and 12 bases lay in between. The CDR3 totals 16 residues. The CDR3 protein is CASSPKTGTNTGELFF. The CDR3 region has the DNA TGTGCCAGCAGCCCCAAGACAGGAACGAACACCGGGGAGCTGTTTTTT.

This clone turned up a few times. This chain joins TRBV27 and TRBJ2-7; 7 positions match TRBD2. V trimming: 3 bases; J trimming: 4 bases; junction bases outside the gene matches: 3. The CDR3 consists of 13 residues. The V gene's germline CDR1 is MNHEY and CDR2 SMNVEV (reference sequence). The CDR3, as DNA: TGTGCCAGCAGTTTGGTCGGGGGGTACGAGCAGTACTTC. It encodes CASSLVGGYEQYF.

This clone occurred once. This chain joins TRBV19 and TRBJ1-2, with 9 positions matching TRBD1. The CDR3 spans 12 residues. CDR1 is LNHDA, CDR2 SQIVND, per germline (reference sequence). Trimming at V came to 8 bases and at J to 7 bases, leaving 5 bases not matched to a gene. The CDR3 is CASQTGGSGYTF. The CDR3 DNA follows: TGTGCCAGTCAAACAGGGGGCTCTGGCTACACCTTC. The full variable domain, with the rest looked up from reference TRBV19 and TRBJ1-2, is DGGITQSPKYLFRKEGQNVTLSCEQNLNHDAMYWYRQDPGQGLRLIYYSQIVNDFQKGDIAEGYSVSREKKESFPLTVTSAQKNPTAFYLCASQTGGSGYTFGSGTRLTVV.

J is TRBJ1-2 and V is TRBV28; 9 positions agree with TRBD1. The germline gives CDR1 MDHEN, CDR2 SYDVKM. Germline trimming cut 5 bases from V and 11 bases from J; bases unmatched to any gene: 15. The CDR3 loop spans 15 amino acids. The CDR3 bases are TGTGCCAGCAGTATTCGGACAGGGGACCCCCTTACTTACACCTTC. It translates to CASSIRTGDPLTYTF.

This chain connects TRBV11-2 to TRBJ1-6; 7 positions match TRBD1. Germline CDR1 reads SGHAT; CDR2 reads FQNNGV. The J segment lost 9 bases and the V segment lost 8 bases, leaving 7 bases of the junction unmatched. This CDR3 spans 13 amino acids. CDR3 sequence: CASEDRPGSPLHF. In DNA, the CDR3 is TGTGCCAGCGAGGACAGGCCGGGTTCACCCCTCCACTTT.

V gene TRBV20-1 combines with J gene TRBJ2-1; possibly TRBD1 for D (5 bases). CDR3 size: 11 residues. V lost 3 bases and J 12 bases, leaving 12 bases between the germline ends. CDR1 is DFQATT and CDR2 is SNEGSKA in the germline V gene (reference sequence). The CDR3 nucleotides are TGCAGTGCTAGGCAGGCAGGGCTGCAGTTCTTC. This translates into CSARQAGLQFF.

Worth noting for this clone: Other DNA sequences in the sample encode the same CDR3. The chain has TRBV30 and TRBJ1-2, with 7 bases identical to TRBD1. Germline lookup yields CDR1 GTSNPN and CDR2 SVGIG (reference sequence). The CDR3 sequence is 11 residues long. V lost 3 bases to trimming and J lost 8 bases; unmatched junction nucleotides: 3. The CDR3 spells CAWSQGGGYTF. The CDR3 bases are TGTGCCTGGAGCCAGGGGGGAGGCTACACCTTC.

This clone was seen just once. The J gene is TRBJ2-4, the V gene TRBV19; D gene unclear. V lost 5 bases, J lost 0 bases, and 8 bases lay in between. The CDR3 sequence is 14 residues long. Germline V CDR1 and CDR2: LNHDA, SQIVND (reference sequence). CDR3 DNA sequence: TGTGCCAGTAGTGCGGTGCTAGCCAAAAACATTCAGTACTTC. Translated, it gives CASSAVLAKNIQYF.

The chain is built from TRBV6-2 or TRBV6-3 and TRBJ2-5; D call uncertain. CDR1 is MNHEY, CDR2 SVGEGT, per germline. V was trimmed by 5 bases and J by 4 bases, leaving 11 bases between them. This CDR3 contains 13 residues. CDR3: CASSPSSTETQYF. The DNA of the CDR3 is TGTGCCAGCAGTCCCTCCTCTACAGAGACCCAGTACTTC.

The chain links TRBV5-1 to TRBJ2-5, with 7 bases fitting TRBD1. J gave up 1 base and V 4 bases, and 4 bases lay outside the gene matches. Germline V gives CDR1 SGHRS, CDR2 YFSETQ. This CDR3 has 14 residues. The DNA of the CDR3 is TGCGCCAGCAGCCCCGGGACAGTCCAAGAGACCCAGTACTTC. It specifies CASSPGTVQETQYF. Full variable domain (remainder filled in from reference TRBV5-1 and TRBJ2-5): KAGVTQTPRYLIKTRGQQVTLSCSPISGHRSVSWYQQTPGQGLQFLFEYFSETQRNKGNFPGRFSGRQFSNSRSEMNVSTLELGDSALYLCASSPGTVQETQYFGPGTRLLVL.

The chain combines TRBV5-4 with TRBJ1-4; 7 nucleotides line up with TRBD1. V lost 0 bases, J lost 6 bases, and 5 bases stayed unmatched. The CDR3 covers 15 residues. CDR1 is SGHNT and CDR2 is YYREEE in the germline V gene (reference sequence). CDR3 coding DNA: TGTGCCAGCAGCTTGGGACAGGGAATATATGAAAAACTGTTTTTT. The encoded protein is CASSLGQGIYEKLFF.

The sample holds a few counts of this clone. CDR3 DNA sequence: TGTGCCAGCAGCGTAGCCCCAGACTTGTTGAACACTGAAGCTTTCTTT. This sequence encodes CASSVAPDLLNTEAFF. The chain employs TRBV9 and TRBJ1-1; the D is unclear. Germline V gene data show CDR1 as SGDLS and CDR2 as YYNGEE. V was pared by 0 bases and J by 0 bases, with 12 bases between. This CDR3 spans 16 amino acids.

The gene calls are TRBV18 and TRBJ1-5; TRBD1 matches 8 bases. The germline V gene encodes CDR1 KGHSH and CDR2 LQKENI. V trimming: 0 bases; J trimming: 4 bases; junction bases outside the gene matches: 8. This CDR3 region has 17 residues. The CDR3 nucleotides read TGTGCCAGCTCACCACCGTCTTCTCAGGGGGCGAATCAGCCCCAGCATTTT. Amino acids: CASSPPSSQGANQPQHF.

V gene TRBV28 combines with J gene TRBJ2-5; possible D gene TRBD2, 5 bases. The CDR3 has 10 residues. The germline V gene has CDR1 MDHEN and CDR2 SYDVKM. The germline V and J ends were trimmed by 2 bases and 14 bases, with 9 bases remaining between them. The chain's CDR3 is CASSLPRTYF. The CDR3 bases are TGTGCCAGCAGTTTACCGCGGACTTACTTC.

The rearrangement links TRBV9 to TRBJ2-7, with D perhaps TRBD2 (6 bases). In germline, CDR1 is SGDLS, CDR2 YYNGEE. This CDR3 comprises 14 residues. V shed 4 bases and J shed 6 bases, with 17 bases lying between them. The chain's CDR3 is CASSPAGSPLEQYF. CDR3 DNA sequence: TGTGCCAGCAGCCCAGCGGGCTCACCTCTCGAGCAGTACTTC.

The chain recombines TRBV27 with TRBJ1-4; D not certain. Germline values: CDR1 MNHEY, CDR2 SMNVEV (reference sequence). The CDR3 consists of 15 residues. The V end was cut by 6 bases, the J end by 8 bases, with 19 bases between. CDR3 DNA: TGTGCCAGCAGCGCAGTGGAGGGCGCTGGGGAAAAACTGTTTTTT. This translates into CASSAVEGAGEKLFF.

The CDR3 loop is CASSDRDRGYNEQFF. CDR3 in DNA: TGTGCCAGCAGCGACCGGGACAGGGGCTACAATGAGCAGTTCTTC. The V call is TRBV11-2, the J call TRBJ2-1, with 10 bases aligning to TRBD1. The V segment lost 5 bases and the J segment 3 bases; nucleotides outside the gene matches: 4. Germline V gene sequence: CDR1 SGHAT, CDR2 FQNNGV. The length of the CDR3 is 15 residues.

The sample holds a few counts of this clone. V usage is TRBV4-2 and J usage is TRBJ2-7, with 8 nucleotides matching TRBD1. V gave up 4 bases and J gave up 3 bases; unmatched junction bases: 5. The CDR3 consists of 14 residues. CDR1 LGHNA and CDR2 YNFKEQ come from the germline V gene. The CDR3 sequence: CASSPQGADYEQYF. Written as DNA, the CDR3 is TGTGCCAGCAGCCCCCAGGGGGCGGACTACGAGCAGTACTTC.

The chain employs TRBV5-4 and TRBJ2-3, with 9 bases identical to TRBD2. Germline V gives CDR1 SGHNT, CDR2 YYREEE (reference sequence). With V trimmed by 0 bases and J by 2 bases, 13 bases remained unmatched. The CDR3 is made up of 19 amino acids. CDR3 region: CASSLEGGRGGRDTDTQYF. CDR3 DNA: TGTGCCAGCAGCTTGGAAGGCGGAAGGGGCGGGAGGGACACAGATACGCAGTATTTT.

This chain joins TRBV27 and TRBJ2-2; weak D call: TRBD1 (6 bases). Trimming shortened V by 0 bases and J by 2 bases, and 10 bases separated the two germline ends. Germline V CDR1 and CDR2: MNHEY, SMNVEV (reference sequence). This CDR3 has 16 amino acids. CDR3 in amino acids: CASSLSTGTNTGELFF. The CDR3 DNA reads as TGTGCCAGCAGTTTATCCACAGGGACCAACACCGGGGAGCTGTTTTTT.

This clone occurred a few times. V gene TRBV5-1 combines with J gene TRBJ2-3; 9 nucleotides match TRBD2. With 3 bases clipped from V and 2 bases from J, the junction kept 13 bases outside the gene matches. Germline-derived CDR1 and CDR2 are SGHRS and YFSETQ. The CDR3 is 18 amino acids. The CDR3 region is CASSSKGWLAGPTDTQYF. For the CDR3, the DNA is TGCGCCAGCAGCTCCAAAGGTTGGCTAGCGGGGCCCACAGATACGCAGTATTTT.

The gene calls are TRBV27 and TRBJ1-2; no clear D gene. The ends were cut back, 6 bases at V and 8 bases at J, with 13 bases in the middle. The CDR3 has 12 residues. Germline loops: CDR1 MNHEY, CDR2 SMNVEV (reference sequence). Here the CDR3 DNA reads TGTGCCAGCAGGGACTTGGGATGGGGCTACACCTTC. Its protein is CASRDLGWGYTF.

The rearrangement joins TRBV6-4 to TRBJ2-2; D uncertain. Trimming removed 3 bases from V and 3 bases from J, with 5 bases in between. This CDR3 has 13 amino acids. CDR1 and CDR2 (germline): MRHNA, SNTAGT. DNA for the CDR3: TGTGCCAGCAGTGATGCGGACACCGGGGAGCTGTTTTTT. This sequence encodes CASSDADTGELFF.

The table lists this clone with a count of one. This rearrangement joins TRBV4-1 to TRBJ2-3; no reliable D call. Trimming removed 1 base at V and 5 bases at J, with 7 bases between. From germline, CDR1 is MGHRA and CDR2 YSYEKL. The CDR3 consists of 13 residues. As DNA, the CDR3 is TGCGCCAGCAGCCAAGGGCGAGGAGATACGCAGTATTTT. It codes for CASSQGRGDTQYF.

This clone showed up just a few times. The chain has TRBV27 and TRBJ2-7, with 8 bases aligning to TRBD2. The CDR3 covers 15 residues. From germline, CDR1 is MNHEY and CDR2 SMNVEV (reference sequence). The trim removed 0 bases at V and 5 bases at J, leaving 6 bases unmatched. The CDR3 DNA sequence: TGTGCCAGCAGTTTATCCCGGGGGGGGCCACACGAGCAGTACTTC. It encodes CASSLSRGGPHEQYF.

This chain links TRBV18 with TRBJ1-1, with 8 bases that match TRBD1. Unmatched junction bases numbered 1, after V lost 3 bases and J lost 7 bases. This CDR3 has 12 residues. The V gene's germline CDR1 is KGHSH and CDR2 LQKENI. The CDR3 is CASSPDRDEAFF. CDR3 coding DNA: TGTGCCAGCTCACCGGACAGGGATGAAGCTTTCTTT.

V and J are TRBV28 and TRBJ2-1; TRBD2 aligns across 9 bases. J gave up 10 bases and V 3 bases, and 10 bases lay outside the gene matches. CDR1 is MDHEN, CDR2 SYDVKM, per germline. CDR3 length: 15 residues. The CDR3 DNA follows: TGTGCCAGCAGTTTCGTAGTAGCGGGAGTTGTCGAGCAGTTCTTC. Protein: CASSFVVAGVVEQFF.

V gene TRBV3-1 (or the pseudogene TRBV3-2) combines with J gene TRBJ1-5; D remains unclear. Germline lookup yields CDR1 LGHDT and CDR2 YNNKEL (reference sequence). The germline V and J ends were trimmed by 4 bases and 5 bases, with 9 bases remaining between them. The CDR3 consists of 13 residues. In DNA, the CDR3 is TGTGCCAGCAGCCGCGCACAGTATCAGCCCCAGCATTTT. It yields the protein CASSRAQYQPQHF.

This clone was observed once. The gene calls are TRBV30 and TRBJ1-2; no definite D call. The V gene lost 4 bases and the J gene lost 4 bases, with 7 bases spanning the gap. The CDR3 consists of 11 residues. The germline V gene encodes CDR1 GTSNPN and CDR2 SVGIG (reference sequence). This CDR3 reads CAWTGIYGYTF. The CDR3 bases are TGTGCCTGGACGGGGATCTATGGCTACACCTTC.

The CDR3 spells CAISESPHIIQYF. CDR3 DNA sequence: TGTGCCATCAGTGAGTCGCCCCACATTATTCAGTACTTC. The chain recombines TRBV10-3 with TRBJ2-4; D remains ambiguous. This CDR3 is 13 amino acids long. Per germline, CDR1 ENHRY and CDR2 SYGVKD. V lost 0 bases and J lost 10, with 10 bases in between.